These 20 T cell receptor beta chains were sequenced from one sample in a study of shared clonotypes between healthy human individuals. Naive CD8 cells, CD45RO-negative and positively selected for CCR7, excluded terminally differentiated effector memory CD45RA+ cells. Produced via immunoSEQ multiplex PCR; TCRdb's table is partial and in-frame only. The sample has hundreds of thousands of clones; about 95% are singletons. Material: naive CD8+ T cells sorted from blood. Receptors originate from a woman in her twenties or thirties in good health.

The V and J genes are TRBV28 and TRBJ2-7; D is perhaps TRBD2 (6 bases). The CDR3 length is 14 residues. Trimming took off 10 bases at V and 0 bases at J, with 16 bases between the two ends. CDR1 MDHEN and CDR2 SYDVKM come from the germline V gene. The CDR3 sequence is CATQTGTLSYEQYF. Here the CDR3 DNA reads TGTGCCACTCAGACCGGGACTCTCTCCTACGAGCAGTACTTC.

V and J are TRBV21-1 and TRBJ1-1. TRBV21-1 is a pseudogene locus. The CDR3 runs to 13 residues. CDR3 sequence: CPHGGGLNTEAFF. DNA for the CDR3: TGTCCCCACGGGGGGGGCCTTAACACTGAAGCTTTCTTT.

For the CDR3, the DNA is TGTGCCAGCAGTAATGAAGCAAACATTCAGTACTTC. Amino acid sequence: CASSNEANIQYF. This chain joins TRBV2 and TRBJ2-4; D gene unclear. Trimming stripped 5 bases from V and 6 bases from J, with 8 bases between. The CDR3 loop spans 12 amino acids. Per germline, CDR1 SNHLY and CDR2 FYNNEI.

The rearrangement uses TRBV7-8 and TRBJ2-7; TRBD2 is a possible D gene (5 bases). CDR1 SGHVS and CDR2 FQNEAQ come from the germline V gene. The ends were cut back, 2 bases at V and 0 bases at J, with 8 bases in the middle. This CDR3 comprises 14 residues. The CDR3 protein is CASSLQRDSYEQYF. The CDR3 DNA reads as TGTGCCAGCAGCTTACAACGGGACTCCTACGAGCAGTACTTC.

This chain connects TRBV7-6 to TRBJ2-7; 9 positions agree with TRBD1. The V gene's germline CDR1 is SGHVS and CDR2 FNYEAQ. The CDR3 loop spans 16 amino acids. V lost 3 bases and J lost 2; bases outside the gene matches: 8. DNA of the CDR3: TGTGCCAGCAGCTTTCGGCGGGACAGGGCCCCCTACGAGCAGTACTTC. As protein: CASSFRRDRAPYEQYF.

This rearrangement joins TRBV7-6 to TRBJ2-3; D not resolved. This CDR3 region has 15 residues. V gave up 1 base and J gave up 6 bases, with 14 bases separating them. Germline CDR1 is SGHVS and CDR2 is FNYEAQ. This CDR3 is CASSLVIGVADTQYF. Here the CDR3 DNA reads TGTGCCAGCAGCTTAGTGATCGGAGTTGCCGATACGCAGTATTTT.

The chain carries TRBV5-1 and TRBJ2-3, with 7 nucleotides matching TRBD2. Germline V lookup: CDR1 SGHRS, CDR2 YFSETQ. V dropped 3 bases and J dropped 6; count of bases not matched to a gene: 7. The CDR3 totals 14 residues. As DNA, the CDR3 is TGCGCCAGCAGCTGGGGGGACTATCAGGATACGCAGTATTTT. It translates to CASSWGDYQDTQYF.

The rearrangement joins TRBV4-2 to TRBJ1-2, with 7 bases lining up with TRBD1. CDR3 length: 16 residues. Per germline, CDR1 LGHNA and CDR2 YNFKEQ. V lost 1 base to trimming and J lost 1 base; unmatched junction nucleotides: 6. The CDR3 protein is CASSQAGQSFNYGYTF. The CDR3 nucleotides read TGTGCCAGCAGCCAAGCGGGACAGTCATTTAACTATGGCTACACCTTC.

V and J are TRBV5-8 and TRBJ1-5; D unresolved. This CDR3 has 15 amino acids. V was cut by 1 base and J by 4 bases, with 12 bases left in between. The germline V gene has CDR1 SGHTS and CDR2 YDEGEE. This CDR3 reads CASSLMAFPNQPQHF. The CDR3 DNA reads as TGTGCCAGCAGCTTGATGGCGTTTCCTAATCAGCCCCAGCATTTT. Combining the CDR3 with reference TRBV5-8 and TRBJ1-5 gives the whole variable domain EAGVTQSPTHLIKTRGQQATLRCSPISGHTSVYWYQQALGLGLQFLLWYDEGEERNRGNFPPRFSGRQFPNYSSELNVNALELEDSALYLCASSLMAFPNQPQHFGDGTRLSIL.

The chain links TRBV28 to TRBJ2-6, with D unclear. The CDR3 runs to 11 residues. Germline loops: CDR1 MDHEN, CDR2 SYDVKM. The CDR3 reads CAIDGANVLTF. CDR3 bases: TGTGCTATCGATGGGGCCAACGTCCTGACTTTC.

The gene calls are TRBV28 and TRBJ2-5; 10 bases match TRBD2. This CDR3 region has 16 residues. Germline V gene sequence: CDR1 MDHEN, CDR2 SYDVKM. V trimming: 4 bases; J trimming: 5 bases; junction bases outside the gene matches: 10. The chain's CDR3 is CASSSVWTSGGETQYF. The CDR3 coding sequence is TGTGCCAGCAGTTCCGTCTGGACTAGCGGAGGGGAGACCCAGTACTTC.

The chain joins TRBV27 to TRBJ1-1; D unclear. V was pared by 1 base and J by 1 base, with 7 bases between. Germline V lookup: CDR1 MNHEY, CDR2 SMNVEV (reference sequence). This CDR3 has 14 residues. The chain's CDR3 is CASSLYPANTEAFF. CDR3 bases: TGTGCCAGCAGTTTATATCCAGCGAACACTGAAGCTTTCTTT.

Here the CDR3 reads CASSEGDGSSYEQYF. CDR3 DNA sequence: TGTGCCAGCAGTGAAGGTGACGGGAGCTCCTACGAGCAGTACTTC. The chain uses TRBV2 and TRBJ2-7; D might be TRBD2 (6 bases). The CDR3 spans 15 residues. Trimming took off 1 base at V and 0 bases at J, with 10 bases between the two ends. Germline lookup yields CDR1 SNHLY and CDR2 FYNNEI.

The rearrangement joins TRBV10-2 to TRBJ2-3; D ambiguous. CDR1 and CDR2 from the germline V gene are WSHSY and SAAADI. The CDR3 totals 14 residues. The V gene lost 3 bases and the J gene lost 1 base, with 8 bases spanning the gap. For the CDR3, the DNA is TGCGCCAGCAGTGATTCTGGGGGCACAGATACGCAGTATTTT. It translates to CASSDSGGTDTQYF.

The chain has TRBV11-2 and TRBJ2-5; no definite D call. CDR3 length: 15 amino acids. The germline CDR1 and CDR2 sequences are SGHAT and FQNNGV. Trimming cost V 6 bases and J 5 bases, with 19 bases left between them. CDR3 amino acids: CASSHPAALGETQYF. Written as DNA, the CDR3 is TGTGCCAGCAGTCACCCCGCGGCCCTCGGGGAGACCCAGTACTTC. The full variable domain, rest sourced from reference TRBV11-2 and TRBJ2-5, is EAGVAQSPRYKIIEKRQSVAFWCNPISGHATLYWYQQILGQGPKLLIQFQNNGVVDDSQLPKDRFSAERLKGVDSTLKIQPAKLEDSAVYLCASSHPAALGETQYFGPGTRLLVL.

The chain links TRBV6-1 to TRBJ2-2, with D perhaps matching TRBD2 (6 bases). The V end was cut by 4 bases, the J end by 6 bases, with 21 bases between. The CDR3 length is 17 residues. CDR1 MNHNS and CDR2 SASEGT come from the germline V gene. CDR3: CASSAPRSGVMAGELFF. CDR3 nucleotide sequence: TGTGCCAGCAGTGCCCCTAGGTCGGGGGTAATGGCCGGGGAGCTGTTTTTT.

The genes are TRBV27 and TRBJ2-1; either TRBD1 or TRBD2 may supply D (5 bases each). Looked up from germline, CDR1 is MNHEY and CDR2 is SMNVEV (reference sequence). Trimming removed 3 bases from V and 12 bases from J, with 15 bases in between. There are 13 residues in the CDR3. The chain's CDR3 is CASSFDKGTGQFF. CDR3 in DNA: TGTGCCAGCAGTTTCGATAAGGGGACCGGGCAGTTCTTC.

This clone turned up a few times. The gene calls are TRBV29-1 and TRBJ2-1; maybe TRBD2 (5 bases). The length of the CDR3 is 11 residues. V dropped 5 bases and J dropped 9 bases, with 11 bases sitting between them. CDR1 and CDR2 (germline): SQVTM, ANQGSEA. CDR3 DNA: TGCAGCGTTCGGTGGGGAGTTGAGCAGTTCTTC. It encodes CSVRWGVEQFF.

The V call is TRBV28, the J call TRBJ1-2; 9 positions agree with TRBD1. The germline gives CDR1 MDHEN, CDR2 SYDVKM. V shed 2 bases, J shed 6 bases, and the junction held 4 bases outside the gene matches. The CDR3 spans 14 residues. The CDR3, as DNA: TGTGCCAGCAGTTTAGCACAGGGGGCGGATGGCTACACCTTC. Translated, it gives CASSLAQGADGYTF.

The V gene is TRBV6-6, the J gene TRBJ2-1; D may be TRBD2 (5 bases). The V and J ends lost 5 bases and 6 bases respectively, with 8 bases between them. The CDR3 consists of 12 residues. Germline V gene sequence: CDR1 MNHNY, CDR2 SVGAGI (reference sequence). This chain's CDR3 is CASSHTSNEQFF. CDR3 coding DNA: TGTGCCAGCAGTCATACTAGCAATGAGCAGTTCTTC.